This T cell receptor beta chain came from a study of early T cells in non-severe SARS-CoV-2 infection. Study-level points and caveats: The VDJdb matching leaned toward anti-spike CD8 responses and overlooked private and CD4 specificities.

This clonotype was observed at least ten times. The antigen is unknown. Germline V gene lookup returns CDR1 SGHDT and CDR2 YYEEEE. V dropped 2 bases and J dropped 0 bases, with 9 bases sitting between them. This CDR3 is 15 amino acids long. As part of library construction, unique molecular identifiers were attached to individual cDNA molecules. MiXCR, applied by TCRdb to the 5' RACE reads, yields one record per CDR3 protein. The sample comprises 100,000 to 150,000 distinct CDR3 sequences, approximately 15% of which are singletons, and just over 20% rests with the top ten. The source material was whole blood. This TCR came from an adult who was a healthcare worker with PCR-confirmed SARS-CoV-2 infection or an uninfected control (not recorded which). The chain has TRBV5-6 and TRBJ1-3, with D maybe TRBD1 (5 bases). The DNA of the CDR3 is TGTGCCAGCAGCTTTTACAGGAACTCTGGAAACACCATATATTTT. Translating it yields CASSFYRNSGNTIYF.